This T cell receptor (beta chain) was recovered during a study of cytomegalovirus exposure and HLA in healthy donors. Study as a whole: An analysis done earlier identified 90 million to 120 million unique TCR beta sequences from about 180 million T cells. Genetic ancestry analysis placed about 84% of the 300 to 400 donors that were genotyped in the Caucasian-associated cluster.

The CDR3 is 13 amino acids. Looked up from germline, CDR1 is LNHNV and CDR2 is YYDKDF (reference sequence). The V and J ends lost 5 bases and 6 bases respectively, with 10 bases between them. In regard to this clone: The antigen remains unidentified.

13 Jbeta primers and 60 Vbeta primers were used for the PCR. Libraries were prepared by immunoSEQ multiplex PCR; TCRdb keeps only in-frame clonotypes and omits some of them. The data hold about 160,000 clones, with almost 80% observed a single time. Study-level findings and limits: Immune exposure information comprised only CMV serostatus.

This receptor was taken from a woman aged 45 to 65 in good health and CMV-seropositive. Input material: PBMCs. V is TRBV15 and J is TRBJ1-4; TRBD1 might be the D (5 bases). As DNA, the CDR3 is TGTGCCACCAGCGTAAGGGGTTATGAAAAACTGTTTTTT. This sequence encodes CATSVRGYEKLFF.